The 16 T cell receptor beta chains presented below share a single source sample, sequenced in a study of blood T cell repertoires in COVID-19. The repertoire was sequenced with immunoSEQ multiplex PCR; TCRdb's copy has only in-frame clones and lacks some. The sample records under 95,000 clones, roughly 78% being singletons. The source material was peripheral blood. The origin of the receptors is a woman over 75 with acute or convalescent COVID-19.

This clone was observed a handful of times. This chain joins TRBV20-1 and TRBJ1-2; 9 nucleotides match TRBD1. CDR3 length: 11 amino acids. The V gene end was trimmed by 6 bases and the J gene end by 7 bases; junction bases not matched to a gene: 3. Looked up from germline, CDR1 is DFQATT and CDR2 is SNEGSKA (reference sequence). The CDR3 DNA is TGCAGTGCAGAGACAGGGGGTGGCTACACCTTC. The encoded protein is CSAETGGGYTF.

CDR3 coding DNA: TGTGCCAGCAGCTTAGCGCTACAGATCACCGGGGAGCTGTTTTTT. It codes for CASSLALQITGELFF. The chain uses TRBV7-9 and TRBJ2-2, with unresolved D. Trimming took off 0 bases at V and 4 bases at J, with 9 bases between the two ends. The CDR3 sequence is 15 residues long. CDR1 and CDR2 from the germline V gene are SEHNR and FQNEAQ (reference sequence).

This chain connects TRBV11-3 to TRBJ2-1; 14 bases fit TRBD2. The ends lost 5 bases at V and 10 bases at J; junction bases unmatched: 7. The CDR3 has 15 residues. CDR1 is SGHNT, CDR2 YENEEA, per germline. Here the CDR3 reads CASSPGLAGGNEQFF. For the CDR3, the DNA is TGTGCCAGCAGCCCAGGACTAGCGGGAGGAAACGAGCAGTTCTTC.

To note about this clone: An end of the junction does not agree with germline; a read error may underlie this. The rearrangement links TRBV2 to TRBJ1-1; TRBD1 aligns across 7 bases. This CDR3 has 16 amino acids. Germline lookup yields CDR1 SNHLY and CDR2 FYNNEI. In nucleotides, the CDR3 is TGTGCCAGCAGTGAAGCGCCCCCGGAGAAGTGGTCCGGGACAGACTTT. It translates to CASSEAPPEKWSGTDF.

This clone has just one count. The rearrangement joins TRBV7-9 to TRBJ1-4; the D gene is possibly TRBD1 (6 bases). V lost 6 bases and J lost 2, with 10 bases in between. Germline loops: CDR1 SEHNR, CDR2 FQNEAQ (reference sequence). The CDR3 covers 14 residues. CDR3 in DNA: TGTGCCAGCAGTTCACAGGGTACTAATGAAAAACTGTTTTTT. This sequence encodes CASSSQGTNEKLFF. Drawing the rest from reference TRBV7-9 and TRBJ1-4, the complete variable domain is DTGVSQNPRHKITKRGQNVTFRCDPISEHNRLYWYRQTLGQGPEFLTYFQNEAQLEKSRLLSDRFSAERPKGSFSTLEIQRTEQGDSAMYLCASSSQGTNEKLFFGSGTQLSVL.

This sequence joins TRBV10-3 and TRBJ1-1, with 8 bases matching TRBD1. After removal of 4 bases from V and 3 bases from J, the junction contained 10 bases not matched to a gene. The germline V gene has CDR1 ENHRY and CDR2 SYGVKD. The CDR3 is made up of 16 amino acids. This CDR3 is CAISADGGDRYTEAFF. CDR3 bases: TGTGCCATCAGTGCTGACGGAGGGGACAGGTACACTGAAGCTTTCTTT.

The CDR3 loop reads CASRGQVNTEAFF. CDR3 bases: TGTGCCAGCAGAGGACAGGTGAACACTGAAGCTTTCTTT. The chain links TRBV6-5 to TRBJ1-1, with 7 positions matching TRBD1. V lost 6 bases, J lost 0 bases, and 1 base stayed unmatched. The length of the CDR3 is 13 residues. The germline CDR1 and CDR2 sequences are MNHEY and SVGAGI.

The chain links TRBV24-1 to TRBJ2-7; D perhaps matches TRBD2 (6 bases). The V gene's germline CDR1 is KGHDR and CDR2 SFDVKD. The CDR3 runs 16 residues. V was pared by 3 bases and J by 6 bases, with 20 bases between. CDR3 sequence reads: CATSDEVKGKEGEQYF. The CDR3 DNA reads TGTGCCACCAGTGATGAAGTGAAGGGGAAGGAGGGCGAGCAGTACTTC.

Only one count was recorded for this clone. The CDR3 coding sequence is TGCGCCAGCAGTGACAGACTACAAGAGACCCAGTACTTC. It specifies CASSDRLQETQYF. The J gene is TRBJ2-5, the V gene TRBV10-1, with D perhaps TRBD2 (5 bases). CDR3 length: 13 residues. Germline lookup yields CDR1 WNHNN and CDR2 SYGVQD (reference sequence). The germline V and J ends were trimmed by 3 bases and 2 bases, with 7 bases remaining between them.

This chain links TRBV19 with TRBJ1-5, with TRBD1 matching 10 bases. Trimming cost V 8 bases and J 1 base; bases outside gene matches: 8. The CDR3 is made up of 16 amino acids. The germline V gene has CDR1 LNHDA and CDR2 SQIVND (reference sequence). CDR3 nucleotide sequence: TGTGCCAGTGGGGGACAGGGGAAAGAGAGCAATCAGCCCCAGCATTTT. Translation: CASGGQGKESNQPQHF.

The V and J genes are TRBV10-3 and TRBJ2-7, with D perhaps matching TRBD1 (6 bases). This CDR3 contains 12 residues. The V end lost 8 bases, the J end lost 3 bases, and 11 bases lay between the germline ends. CDR1 and CDR2 (germline): ENHRY, SYGVKD. CDR3 protein: CAIPDRRYEQYF. CDR3 nucleotide sequence: TGTGCCATCCCTGACAGGCGCTACGAGCAGTACTTC.

The chain has TRBV2 and TRBJ2-5; D remains ambiguous. CDR3 size: 12 residues. V lost 4 bases and J lost 2, with 5 bases in between. Germline values: CDR1 SNHLY, CDR2 FYNNEI. The CDR3 nucleotides read TGTGCCAGCAGTGTCGAGCAAGAGACCCAGTACTTC. It is translated as CASSVEQETQYF.

About this clone: This likely comes from a read error, as the CDR3 has no conserved phenylalanine or tryptophan at its end. It is unclear where the CDR3 begins or ends on the DNA, so no DNA is shown, and the CDR3 is as TCRdb lists it. The chain links TRBV5-5 to TRBJ2-7; the tabulated D call, TRBD2, remains unverified against the DNA. Termini included, the CDR3 measures 13 amino acids. Germline lookup yields CDR1 SGHKS and CDR2 YYEKEE (reference sequence). The CDR3 sequence is CASSVTSGGLQSL.

V and J are TRBV7-3 and TRBJ1-5; D remains unclear. This CDR3 has 18 residues. CDR1 and CDR2 from the germline V gene are SGHTA and FQGTGA. Trimming shortened V by 6 bases and J by 5 bases, and 26 bases separated the two germline ends. The DNA of the CDR3 is TGTGCCAGCAGTTCGTTACATAGCAGAGCAGTAACGGATCAGCCCCAGCATTTT. It yields the protein CASSSLHSRAVTDQPQHF.

The J gene is TRBJ1-1, the V gene TRBV9; D is perhaps TRBD1 (5 bases). The germline V gene has CDR1 SGDLS and CDR2 YYNGEE. This CDR3 is 14 amino acids long. V dropped 0 bases and J dropped 1 base, with 7 bases sitting between them. This CDR3 is CASSVGQSNTEAFF. CDR3 coding DNA: TGTGCCAGCAGCGTAGGACAGTCGAACACTGAAGCTTTCTTT.

The table lists this clone with a few counts. The V gene is TRBV21-1, the J gene TRBJ1-2; the table gives TRBD1 as D, unverified against the DNA. TRBV21-1 is designated a pseudogene. The CDR3 loop spans 14 amino acids. The CDR3: CASSRRDRNYGYTF. The CDR3 DNA reads TGTGCCAGCAGCCGCCGGGACAGAAACTATGGCTACACCTTC.